These 25 T cell receptor beta chains were all obtained from the same sample, sequenced in a study of shared clonotypes between healthy human individuals. Sequencing used immunoSEQ multiplex PCR; TCRdb keeps in-frame clones, though not all of them. Of over 1.4 million clones listed, roughly 95% are singletons. Sequenced: naive CD4+ T cells sorted from blood. The subset was: CD45RA+ positively selected. The receptors here all came from a man under 40 in good health.

V and J are TRBV20-1 and TRBJ2-4; tentatively, D is TRBD1 or TRBD2 (5 bases each). Germline V lookup: CDR1 DFQATT, CDR2 SNEGSKA (reference sequence). This CDR3 is built from 11 residues. The V and J ends lost 5 bases and 9 bases respectively, with 11 bases between them. In DNA, the CDR3 is TGCAGTGCTGGGACGGGTGTCATTCAGTACTTC. Translating it yields CSAGTGVIQYF.

Details on this clone: The same CDR3 also results from other DNA sequences found in this sample. The gene calls are TRBV7-3 and TRBJ2-3, with D uncertain. The V gene lost 2 bases and the J gene lost 1 base, with 4 bases spanning the gap. CDR3 length: 13 residues. CDR1 and CDR2 from the germline V gene are SGHTA and FQGTGA. DNA for the CDR3: TGTGCCAGCAGCTTAGGCGGCACAGATACGCAGTATTTT. Translating it yields CASSLGGTDTQYF.

The chain carries TRBV27 and TRBJ2-7; 7 bases map to TRBD2. Germline V lookup: CDR1 MNHEY, CDR2 SMNVEV (reference sequence). Germline trimming cut 5 bases from V and 6 bases from J; bases unmatched to any gene: 10. This CDR3 has 14 amino acids. In DNA, the CDR3 is TGTGCCAGCAGTCCAATAAAACCGGGGGGCGAGCAGTACTTC. Its protein product is CASSPIKPGGEQYF.

About this clone itself: Other DNA sequences in this specimen translate into the identical CDR3. The CDR3 loop reads CASSEQGVFRYF. Here the CDR3 DNA reads TGTGCCAGCAGTGAACAGGGGGTATTTCGGTACTTC. This rearrangement joins TRBV6-5 to TRBJ2-7, with 8 bases fitting TRBD1. CDR3 size: 12 residues. Trimming took 5 bases from V and 12 from J; bases not matched to a gene: 9. Looked up from germline, CDR1 is MNHEY and CDR2 is SVGAGI.

In the case of this clone: The same CDR3 is also encoded by other DNA sequences in this sample. The chain links TRBV7-2 to TRBJ2-1, with TRBD2 identical over 15 bases. The V gene's germline CDR1 is SGHTA and CDR2 FQGNSA. The CDR3 is made up of 19 amino acids. With 1 base clipped from V and 0 bases from J, the junction kept 4 bases outside the gene matches. CDR3 loop: CASSLVGTSGGSSYNEQFF. CDR3 DNA: TGTGCCAGCAGCTTAGTTGGGACTAGCGGGGGGAGCTCCTACAATGAGCAGTTCTTC.

This clone was recorded a few times. The gene calls are TRBV18 and TRBJ2-2, with TRBD1 as a possible D gene (5 bases). This CDR3 comprises 15 residues. Germline CDR1 is KGHSH and CDR2 is LQKENI. V was trimmed by 5 bases and J by 1 base, leaving 11 bases between them. In DNA form, the CDR3 reads TGTGCCAGCTCAGTTCGGACACTGAACACCGGGGAGCTGTTTTTT. Its protein product is CASSVRTLNTGELFF.

The V gene is TRBV5-1, the J gene TRBJ2-6, with D maybe TRBD1 (5 bases). Germline V gene lookup returns CDR1 SGHRS and CDR2 YFSETQ. V lost 5 bases and J 2 bases, leaving 26 bases between the germline ends. This CDR3 spans 20 amino acids. In DNA form, the CDR3 reads TGCGCCAGCAGTTATTACACGGTAATGCAGGGATCCCCTGGGGCCAACGTCCTGACTTTC. This codes for CASSYYTVMQGSPGANVLTF.

V usage is TRBV5-1 and J usage is TRBJ1-1; D is perhaps TRBD1 (6 bases). CDR3 length: 14 residues. Trimming removed 0 bases from V and 5 bases from J, with 11 bases in between. Germline CDR1 is SGHRS and CDR2 is YFSETQ. The CDR3, as DNA: TGCGCCAGCAGCTTGGACAGGGCGAGGACTGAAGCTTTCTTT. Its protein product is CASSLDRARTEAFF.

The rearrangement links TRBV6-5 to TRBJ2-7; 8 bases match TRBD2. The V gene's germline CDR1 is MNHEY and CDR2 SVGAGI. The CDR3 extends over 14 amino acids. With V trimmed by 6 bases and J by 3 bases, 7 bases remained unmatched. The CDR3, as DNA: TGTGCCAGCAGAGCCGGGACTAGGATCTACGAGCAGTACTTC. Translated: CASRAGTRIYEQYF.

The V gene is TRBV5-1, the J gene TRBJ2-1; possibly TRBD1 or TRBD2 for D (6 bases each). Trimming took 4 bases from V and 3 from J, leaving 14 bases between them. Germline V gene lookup returns CDR1 SGHRS and CDR2 YFSETQ. The length of the CDR3 is 15 residues. DNA for the CDR3: TGCGCCAGCAGCCTCCCGGGGGCTGGCTACAATGAGCAGTTCTTC. Translating it yields CASSLPGAGYNEQFF.

The rearrangement uses TRBV4-2 and TRBJ2-2; 13 bases are shared with TRBD2. Trimming cost V 6 bases and J 4 bases; bases outside gene matches: 8. Germline CDR1 is LGHNA and CDR2 is YNFKEQ. The CDR3 length is 17 residues. For the CDR3, the DNA is TGTGCCAGCAGTCGAGAGGGACTAGCGGGACGCACCGGGGAGCTGTTTTTT. Translating gives CASSREGLAGRTGELFF.

The chain joins TRBV18 to TRBJ1-1; D unclear. CDR3 length equals 15 residues. V gave up 2 bases and J gave up 1 base, with 11 bases separating them. Germline V gene data show CDR1 as KGHSH and CDR2 as LQKENI. The CDR3 DNA reads TGTGCCAGCTCACCATCTCAGGTACAGAACACTGAAGCTTTCTTT. Protein: CASSPSQVQNTEAFF.

The V call is TRBV6-5, the J call TRBJ1-5, with 7 bases matching TRBD1. Germline CDR1 is MNHEY and CDR2 is SVGAGI. Germline trimming cut 6 bases from V and 4 bases from J; bases unmatched to any gene: 3. CDR3 size: 13 residues. Here the CDR3 DNA reads TGTGCCAGCAGCGGACAGGTTAATCAGCCCCAGCATTTT. Translated, it gives CASSGQVNQPQHF.

This clone was picked up one time. This chain connects TRBV28 to TRBJ1-2; D is ambiguous. Germline V gives CDR1 MDHEN, CDR2 SYDVKM. Trimming left V 6 bases short and J 4 bases short, with 12 bases between. This CDR3 is 13 amino acids long. CDR3 residues: CASSQDTVYGYTF. The CDR3 DNA is TGTGCCAGCAGCCAAGACACCGTCTATGGCTACACCTTC.

The V gene is TRBV27, the J gene TRBJ2-1; TRBD2 agrees at 10 bases. The V and J ends lost 8 bases and 2 bases, in that order; junction bases with no gene match: 3. The CDR3 is made up of 14 amino acids. Germline-derived CDR1 and CDR2 are MNHEY and SMNVEV (reference sequence). The CDR3 DNA follows: TGTGCCAGCGGACTAGCGGAGGCCTACAATGAGCAGTTCTTC. As protein: CASGLAEAYNEQFF.

The CDR3 DNA is TGTGCCAGCAGTTTTGGGCGAGGGGGGCAGTACTTC. Protein sequence: CASSFGRGGQYF. The J gene is TRBJ2-7, the V gene TRBV27, with D maybe TRBD1 (6 bases). With 3 bases removed from V and 9 bases from J, the gap between germline ends came to 12 bases. There are 12 residues in the CDR3. In germline, CDR1 is MNHEY, CDR2 SMNVEV (reference sequence).

This chain joins TRBV6-6 and TRBJ2-3; 8 positions agree with TRBD2. The CDR3 length is 16 residues. The V segment lost 10 bases and the J segment 4 bases; nucleotides outside the gene matches: 16. Germline assignment: CDR1 MNHNY and CDR2 SVGAGI (reference sequence). DNA of the CDR3: TGTGCCACCCAACTCCCTTCGGGAGGGCCCTCAGATACGCAGTATTTT. Encoded protein: CATQLPSGGPSDTQYF.

On this clone itself: Distinct nucleotide sequences in the sample also encode this CDR3. This chain links TRBV11-2 with TRBJ2-7, with 7 positions matching TRBD1. The CDR3 loop spans 14 amino acids. The V gene end was trimmed by 0 bases and the J gene end by 3 bases; junction bases not matched to a gene: 2. Germline lookup yields CDR1 SGHAT and CDR2 FQNNGV. The CDR3 DNA follows: TGTGCCAGCAGCTTAGATCCAGGGGGCTACGAGCAGTACTTC. Translating it yields CASSLDPGGYEQYF. The full variable domain, in which reference TRBV11-2 and TRBJ2-7 provide the parts outside the CDR3, is EAGVAQSPRYKIIEKRQSVAFWCNPISGHATLYWYQQILGQGPKLLIQFQNNGVVDDSQLPKDRFSAERLKGVDSTLKIQPAKLEDSAVYLCASSLDPGGYEQYFGPGTRLTVT.

The V call is TRBV5-1, the J call TRBJ1-4; 7 positions match TRBD1. The ends lost 2 bases at V and 6 bases at J; junction bases unmatched: 4. Germline CDR1 reads SGHRS; CDR2 reads YFSETQ. CDR3 length: 14 residues. The CDR3 nucleotides are TGCGCCAGCAGCTTATACGGACAGGATGAAAAACTGTTTTTT. Amino acids: CASSLYGQDEKLFF.

The V call is TRBV9, the J call TRBJ2-1; D unresolved. The CDR3 spans 15 residues. The germline V and J ends were trimmed by 3 bases and 1 base, with 11 bases remaining between them. Germline V lookup: CDR1 SGDLS, CDR2 YYNGEE. The CDR3: CASSASGGSYNEQFF. CDR3 coding DNA: TGTGCCAGCAGCGCAAGTGGTGGGTCCTACAATGAGCAGTTCTTC. The variable domain in full, completed from reference TRBV9 and TRBJ2-1, reads DSGVTQTPKHLITATGQRVTLRCSPRSGDLSVYWYQQSLDQGLQFLIQYYNGEERAKGNILERFSAQQFPDLHSELNLSSLELGDSALYFCASSASGGSYNEQFFGPGTRLTVL.

The genes are TRBV5-5 and TRBJ2-7, with D maybe TRBD1 (7 bases). CDR1 and CDR2 (germline): SGHKS, YYEKEE (reference sequence). CDR3 size: 15 residues. V dropped 0 bases and J dropped 1 base, with 11 bases sitting between them. Written as DNA, the CDR3 is TGTGCCAGCAGCTTGGAGGAGGGACAGTCCTACGAGCAGTACTTC. Protein sequence: CASSLEEGQSYEQYF. Combining the CDR3 with reference TRBV5-5 and TRBJ2-7 gives the whole variable domain DAGVTQSPTHLIKTRGQQVTLRCSPISGHKSVSWYQQVLGQGPQFIFQYYEKEERGRGNFPDRFSARQFPNYSSELNVNALLLGDSALYLCASSLEEGQSYEQYFGPGTRLTVT.

This sequence joins TRBV10-2 and TRBJ2-7, with D maybe TRBD1 (5 bases). This CDR3 comprises 11 residues. The V and J ends lost 5 bases and 6 bases respectively, with 8 bases between them. Germline assignment: CDR1 WSHSY and CDR2 SAAADI. DNA of the CDR3: TGCGCCAGCAGTATGACAGTCGAGCAGTACTTC. Translation: CASSMTVEQYF.

V is TRBV29-1 and J is TRBJ2-7; D remains ambiguous. V shed 2 bases and J shed 4 bases, with 12 bases lying between them. The CDR3 has 13 amino acids. The V gene's germline CDR1 is SQVTM and CDR2 ANQGSEA. The CDR3 region has the DNA TGCAGCGTTGAATCAGGTGCAGAGTACGAGCAGTACTTC. This encodes CSVESGAEYEQYF.

This sequence joins TRBV2 and TRBJ2-5; D ambiguous. Between the trimmed V and J ends, which lost 3 bases and 5 bases, there was a span of 13 bases. Germline CDR1 reads SNHLY; CDR2 reads FYNNEI. This CDR3 is 14 amino acids long. This CDR3 reads CASSDVLALETQYF. Written as DNA, the CDR3 is TGTGCCAGCAGTGATGTACTGGCCTTGGAGACCCAGTACTTC.

This clone has a handful of counts. The rearrangement uses TRBV11-2 and TRBJ1-3; D ambiguous. The CDR3 runs to 15 residues. Per the germline V gene, CDR1 is SGHAT and CDR2 is FQNNGV. The V end lost 1 base, the J end lost 0 bases, and 7 bases lay between the germline ends. In DNA, the CDR3 is TGTGCCAGCAGCTTAGGGGTTCTCTCTGGAAACACCATATATTTT. Translating gives CASSLGVLSGNTIYF.